This T cell receptor (beta chain) was sequenced for a study of T cell repertoires in cytomegalovirus infection. This clonotype was picked up a small number of times. Looked up from germline, CDR1 is SGHTA and CDR2 is FQGNSA. V shed 5 bases and J 3 bases; nucleotides not matched to a gene: 11. CDR3 length: 17 amino acids. One entry per CDR3 protein results from TCRdb running MiXCR on the reads. The sample lists approximately 180,000 distinct CDR3 sequences, about a sixth occurring once. The rearrangement joins TRBV7-2 to TRBJ2-3; 10 nucleotides align to TRBD2. What was sequenced was CD8+ T cells from PBMCs. This clonotype originated in a human donor in good health (CMV status not recorded). Some clones in this sample may be carry-over from other donors' samples. The CDR3 coding sequence is TGTGCCAGCAGCCCGAGAGGTAGCGGGGGGTGGACAGATACGCAGTATTTT. It translates to CASSPRGSGGWTDTQYF.